Presented here are 18 T cell receptor beta chains from one specimen sequenced in a study of blood T cells in healthy people across ages. Using a J-beta primer mix together with a sample-barcoded 5' primer, a second PCR was run for roughly 6 to 12 cycles. TCRdb ran MiXCR on the 5' RACE reads and lists one entry per CDR3 protein. The sample has about 1.5 million distinct CDR3 sequences, approximately 43% seen once. The sequenced sample was blood. These receptors came from a woman aged 18-29 years in good health.

Note on this clonotype: A read error may account for a junction end that differs from germline. This chain connects TRBV5-1 to TRBJ2-6; possibly TRBD1 for D (6 bases). In germline, CDR1 is SGHRS, CDR2 YFSETQ. This CDR3 is 15 amino acids long. For the CDR3, the DNA is TGCGCCAGCAGCCTACAGACCGTGGGGGCCAGCGTCCTGACTTTC. Protein product: CASSLQTVGASVLTF.

The CDR3 reads CASSTPRAGGYNEQFF. The CDR3 bases are TGTGCCAGCAGCACCCCTCGAGCGGGGGGATACAATGAGCAGTTCTTC. The chain links TRBV7-9 to TRBJ2-1; TRBD2 matches 9 bases. This CDR3 has 16 amino acids. J lost 4 bases, V lost 5 bases, and 9 bases had no gene match. Germline V gene sequence: CDR1 SEHNR, CDR2 FQNEAQ (reference sequence).

About this clonotype itself: Germline is not matched at one junction end, which may reflect a read error. J is TRBJ2-1 and V is TRBV5-1; D tentatively reads TRBD1 or TRBD2 (5 bases each). CDR3 length equals 16 residues. In germline, CDR1 is SGHRS, CDR2 YFSETQ. The CDR3 sequence is CASSLEWGPSDNEQFF. The CDR3 bases are TGCGCCAGCAGCTTGGAGTGGGGACCCTCCGACAATGAGCAGTTCTTC. Based on the CDR3 plus reference TRBV5-1 and TRBJ2-1, the full variable domain is KAGVTQTPRYLIKTRGQQVTLSCSPISGHRSVSWYQQTPGQGLQFLFEYFSETQRNKGNFPGRFSGRQFSNSRSEMNVSTLELGDSALYLCASSLEWGPSDNEQFFGPGTRLTVL.

This chain joins TRBV7-2 and TRBJ2-7; TRBD2 agrees at 7 bases. CDR3 length equals 15 residues. Germline trimming cut 3 bases from V and 9 bases from J; bases unmatched to any gene: 14. Germline loops: CDR1 SGHTA, CDR2 FQGNSA. The CDR3 region has the DNA TGTGCCAGCAGCTTCGGGGGGAATCGAAAAGTCGGGCAGTACTTC. Protein: CASSFGGNRKVGQYF.

The V and J genes are TRBV29-1 and TRBJ2-3; D gene uncertain. The CDR3 is made up of 13 amino acids. Trimming shortened V by 4 bases and J by 2 bases, and 10 bases separated the two germline ends. In germline, CDR1 is SQVTM, CDR2 ANQGSEA. The CDR3 nucleotides are TGCAGCGTTGTAACGGCTTACACAGATACGCAGTATTTT. Translating gives CSVVTAYTDTQYF.

V gene TRBV6-2 or TRBV6-3 combines with J gene TRBJ2-2; D unclear. V shed 2 bases and J shed 4 bases, with 5 bases lying between them. This CDR3 is built from 13 residues. The germline gives CDR1 MNHEY, CDR2 SVGEGT. CDR3 in DNA: TGTGCCAGCAGTTACGGATCCACCGGGGAGCTGTTTTTT. Translation gives CASSYGSTGELFF.

This chain links TRBV20-1 with TRBJ1-2, with D perhaps matching TRBD1 (6 bases). CDR1 DFQATT and CDR2 SNEGSKA come from the germline V gene (reference sequence). Trimming shortened V by 5 bases and J by 6 bases, and 19 bases separated the two germline ends. CDR3 size: 14 residues. This CDR3 reads CSAHPGGRVHGYTF. For the CDR3, the DNA is TGCAGTGCTCACCCGGGGGGCAGGGTTCATGGCTACACCTTC.

The chain is built from TRBV21-1 and TRBJ2-1. The DNA end is more similar to TRBJ2-7, so the J call may be wrong. TRBV21-1 is noted as a pseudogene. The CDR3 totals 15 residues. CDR3 amino acids: CASSKVVGVSNEQYF. CDR3 coding DNA: TGTGCCAGCAGCAAAGTTGTGGGAGTCTCCAATGAGCAGTACTTC.

A remark on this clonotype: An end of the junction differs from the germline gene, which may be a read error. V and J are TRBV5-1 and TRBJ1-4; 12 bases line up with TRBD1. Germline CDR1 SGHRS, CDR2 YFSETQ. This CDR3 is built from 15 residues. The CDR3 sequence is CASSSTGTGGEKLFF. In nucleotides, the CDR3 is TGTGCCAGCAGTTCGACCGGGACAGGGGGCGAAAAACTGTTTTTT.

Here the CDR3 reads CASSPRQGASYGYTF. DNA of the CDR3: TGCGCCAGCAGCCCCAGACAGGGGGCTTCCTATGGCTACACCTTC. This chain joins TRBV4-1 and TRBJ1-2; 10 nucleotides agree with TRBD1. V shed 4 bases and J 4 bases; nucleotides not matched to a gene: 6. This CDR3 region has 15 residues. Germline lookup yields CDR1 MGHRA and CDR2 YSYEKL.

The V call is TRBV4-2, the J call TRBJ2-5, with TRBD2 identical over 14 bases. V was clipped by 1 base and J by 5 bases; unmatched bases: 9. The CDR3 totals 18 residues. Germline V CDR1 and CDR2: LGHNA, YNFKEQ. The DNA of the CDR3 is TGTGCCAGCAGCCAAGCGTCGACTAGCGGGAGGGATGGGGAGACCCAGTACTTC. Translating it yields CASSQASTSGRDGETQYF.

This sequence joins TRBV5-1 and TRBJ2-2; 9 bases are shared with TRBD1. The CDR3 consists of 15 residues. V was pared by 4 bases and J by 4 bases, with 5 bases of the junction left unmatched. Germline CDR1 and CDR2: SGHRS and YFSETQ. The CDR3 DNA reads TGCGCCAGCAGCATCCGGGACAGGGTCACCGGGGAGCTGTTTTTT. Protein sequence: CASSIRDRVTGELFF.

This clonotype was seen a few times. This chain connects TRBV4-3 to TRBJ2-5; D is ambiguous. Germline CDR1 and CDR2: LGHNA and YSLEER. Trimming stripped 0 bases from V and 11 bases from J, with 10 bases between. The CDR3 loop spans 12 amino acids. The CDR3 here is CASSQEGDEQYF. CDR3 in DNA: TGCGCCAGCAGCCAAGAAGGAGATGAGCAGTACTTC.

This sequence joins TRBV20-1 and TRBJ2-5; TRBD2 matches 10 bases. The CDR3 is made up of 20 amino acids. Per germline, CDR1 DFQATT and CDR2 SNEGSKA (reference sequence). V was pared by 5 bases and J by 5 bases, with 26 bases of the junction left unmatched. The CDR3 loop reads CSAYQRGGRFSSVRSETQYF. DNA of the CDR3: TGCAGTGCTTACCAGCGGGGGGGCCGCTTTTCGTCAGTTCGTAGCGAGACCCAGTACTTC.

The V call is TRBV5-5, the J call TRBJ2-1, with 13 bases that match TRBD2. Gene TRBJ2-7 matches the end of the DNA better, so the J call may be wrong. The CDR3 loop spans 17 amino acids. The germline V gene encodes CDR1 SGHKS and CDR2 YYEKEE (reference sequence). CDR3: CASSWWTSGSVYNEQYF. The CDR3 DNA reads as TGTGCCAGCAGCTGGTGGACTAGCGGGAGCGTCTACAATGAGCAGTACTTC.

The table lists this clonotype with many counts. V is TRBV6-2 or TRBV6-3 and J is TRBJ2-7; 14 nucleotides align to TRBD2. Germline CDR1 reads MNHEY; CDR2 reads SVGEGT. Trimming took 5 bases from V and 0 from J; bases not matched to a gene: 6. The CDR3 has 17 residues. The CDR3 loop reads CASSGTSGGPYSYEQYF. The DNA for the CDR3 is TGTGCCAGCAGTGGGACTAGCGGGGGACCCTACTCCTACGAGCAGTACTTC.

The J gene is TRBJ2-5, the V gene TRBV20-1; TRBD2 aligns across 7 bases. CDR1 and CDR2 from the germline V gene are DFQATT and SNEGSKA (reference sequence). CDR3 length: 12 residues. Trimming at V came to 7 bases and at J to 3 bases, leaving 5 bases not matched to a gene. CDR3 residues: CSGTGLKETQYF. The CDR3, as DNA: TGCAGTGGTACGGGACTAAAAGAGACCCAGTACTTC.

Details on this clonotype: At one end the junction does not follow the germline gene, possibly because of a read error. V usage is TRBV24-1 and J usage is TRBJ2-3; no clear D. This CDR3 is 14 amino acids long. Germline V CDR1 and CDR2: KGHDR, SFDVKD. The CDR3, as DNA: TGTACCACCAGTGATTCCGCAAGCACAGATACGCAGTATTTT. Its protein is CTTSDSASTDTQYF.